This is a list of T cell receptor beta chains from one sample in a study of blood T cell repertoires in COVID-19. Assay used: immunoSEQ multiplex PCR; TCRdb lists only in-frame clones, some missing. The sample lists 250,000 or so clones; 86% were seen once. Sequencing was carried out using PBMCs or T cells enriched from blood (not recorded which). These receptors originate from a woman in her late teens or twenties who had recovered from COVID-19. The CDR3 runs from the conserved cysteine through the conserved F or W. D genes are given only for firm matches. A clone size is listed for some rows: how often the clone was seen (once, few, many), or a class if it is expanded.

v_gene	j_gene	abundance	d_gene	CDR3nt	CDR3aa
TRBV6-5	TRBJ1-5	NA	TRBD1	TGTGCCAGCAGGCGGACAGGGTTCGACCAGCCCCAGCATTTT	CASRRTGFDQPQHF
TRBV6-5	TRBJ2-5	NA	NA	TGTGCCAGCCGGGGGGCGGGGACCCAGTACTTC	CASRGAGTQYF
TRBV5-1	TRBJ2-5	NA	NA	TGCGCCAGCAGCTGGACAGACAACCAAGAGACCCAGTACTTC	CASSWTDNQETQYF
TRBV21-1	TRBJ1-2	NA	NA	TGTGCCAGCAGCAAAGGTCCAGGGGAGGGGTATGGCTACACCTTC	CASSKGPGEGYGYTF
TRBV4-3	TRBJ2-1	NA	NA	TGCGCCAGCAGCCAGATAACCGGGACAGAGCAGTTCTTC	CASSQITGTEQFF
TRBV7-8	TRBJ2-3	once	NA	TGTGCCAGCAGCTTTGTTTTGGCGGCACGGGATACGCAGTATTTT	CASSFVLAARDTQYF
TRBV4-3	TRBJ1-6	NA	NA	TGCGCCAGCAGCCAACGGAGCTCCTATAATTCACCCCTCCACTTT	CASSQRSSYNSPLHF
TRBV14	TRBJ1-2	NA	TRBD1	TGTGCCAGCAGTCGACAGGGTCTCAATGGCTACACCTTC	CASSRQGLNGYTF
TRBV5-6	TRBJ1-6	once	NA	TGTGCCAGCAGCCCCGTTCACGGTACCTATAATTCACCCCTCCACTTT	CASSPVHGTYNSPLHF
TRBV6-1	TRBJ1-3	NA	NA	TGTGCCAGCAGTGAATCGAGGTTTTCCGGAAACACCATATATTTT	CASSESRFSGNTIYF
TRBV6-6	TRBJ1-2	NA	NA	TGTGCCAGCAGTTATGGGACACCAGGAGTTTATGGCTACACCTTC	CASSYGTPGVYGYTF
TRBV4-1	TRBJ2-2	NA	TRBD2	TGCGCCAGCAGCCAAGATTCGGGGGAGGGCCTGGGGACCGGGGAGCTGTTTTTT	CASSQDSGEGLGTGELFF
TRBV6-5	TRBJ1-6	NA	NA	TGTGCCAGCAGTAGGGCGGGAGACTCACCCCTCCACTTT	CASSRAGDSPLHF
TRBV10-3	TRBJ1-2	NA	TRBD1	TGTGCCATCAGTGGAGGACAGGGCTATGGCTACACCTTC	CAISGGQGYGYTF
TRBV15	TRBJ2-1	NA	TRBD1	TGTGCCACCAGCAGAGACTCACTCCGGGACAGGTACAATGAGCAGTTCTTC	CATSRDSLRDRYNEQFF
TRBV10-3	TRBJ2-7	NA	NA	TGTGCCATCAGCCCAGGGGCGGCCTACGAGCAGTACTTC	CAISPGAAYEQYF
TRBV10-3	TRBJ2-7	NA	TRBD2	TGTGCCATCAGTGGCCCCCTAGCGGGGTCCTACGAGCAGTACTTC	CAISGPLAGSYEQYF
TRBV6-6	TRBJ1-4	few	TRBD1	TGTGCCAGCAGTCAGGGGGCTCTTAATGAAAAACTGTTTTTT	CASSQGALNEKLFF
TRBV28	TRBJ2-7	NA	NA	TGTGCCAGCAGTTGGACAGATTACGAGCAGTACTTC	CASSWTDYEQYF
TRBV7-2	TRBJ1-6	NA	NA	TGTGCCAGCAGCTTAGCTGGAAGGAGGAATTCACCCCTCCACTTT	CASSLAGRRNSPLHF
TRBV30	TRBJ2-7	NA	TRBD1	TGTGCCTGGAGGATCGGGACAGGTTTTTACGAGCAGTACTTC	CAWRIGTGFYEQYF
TRBV7-8	TRBJ2-3	NA	TRBD1	TGTGCCAGCAGCTCCGGACAGGGGGACACAGATACGCAGTATTTT	CASSSGQGDTDTQYF
TRBV27	TRBJ1-2	NA	NA	TGTGCCAGCAGTTTACGACAGACCTACGGTGGCTACACCTTC	CASSLRQTYGGYTF
TRBV7-9	TRBJ1-5	NA	NA	TGTGCCAACCCCAGCGTTGTTCAGCCCCAGCATTTT	CANPSVVQPQHF
TRBV6-1	TRBJ1-3	NA	NA	TGTGCCAGCAGTGAAGACAGCCCTCAATATTTT	CASSEDSPQYF
TRBV5-1	TRBJ2-5	NA	TRBD2	TGCGCCAGCACCCCGGGGACTAGCGGGAGCGAGACCCAGTACTTC	CASTPGTSGSETQYF
TRBV19	TRBJ1-2	NA	TRBD1	TGTGCCAGTAGTATTCGGGACAGGGATTCCTATGGAGGCTACACCTTC	CASSIRDRDSYGGYTF
TRBV7-8	TRBJ1-3	NA	NA	TGTGCCAGCAGCACGCGGTTCTCTGGAAACACCATATATTTT	CASSTRFSGNTIYF
TRBV4-3	TRBJ2-1	NA	NA	TGCGCCAGCAGCCAGGGTAGCGGCTCCTACAATGAGCAGTTCTTC	CASSQGSGSYNEQFF
TRBV7-8	TRBJ2-1	NA	TRBD1	TGTGCCAGCAGGGGAGCCGGGACAGGGTTTAGCAATGAGCAGTTCTTC	CASRGAGTGFSNEQFF
TRBV11-2	TRBJ2-7	NA	NA	TGTGCCAGCAGCTTAGATCCCTGGCAGACCTACGAGCAGTACTTC	CASSLDPWQTYEQYF
TRBV7-2	TRBJ2-1	NA	TRBD2	TGTGCCAGCAGCCCCCGCGGGAGGGTATACAATGAGCAGTTCTTC	CASSPRGRVYNEQFF